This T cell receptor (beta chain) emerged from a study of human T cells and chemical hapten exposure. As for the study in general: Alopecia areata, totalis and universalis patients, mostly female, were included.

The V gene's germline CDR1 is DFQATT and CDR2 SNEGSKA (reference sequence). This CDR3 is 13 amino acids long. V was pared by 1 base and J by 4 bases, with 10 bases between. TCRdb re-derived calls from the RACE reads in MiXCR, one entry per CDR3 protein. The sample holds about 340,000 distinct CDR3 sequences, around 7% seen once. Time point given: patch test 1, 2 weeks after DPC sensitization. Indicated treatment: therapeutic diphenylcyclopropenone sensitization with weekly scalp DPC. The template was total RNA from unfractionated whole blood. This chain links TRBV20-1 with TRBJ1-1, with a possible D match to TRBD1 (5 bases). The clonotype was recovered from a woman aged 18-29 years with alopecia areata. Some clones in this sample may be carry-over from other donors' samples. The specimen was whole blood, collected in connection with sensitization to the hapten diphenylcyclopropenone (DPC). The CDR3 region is CSARGRGGTEAFF. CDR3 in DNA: TGCAGTGCTAGAGGCCGGGGCGGCACTGAAGCTTTCTTT.